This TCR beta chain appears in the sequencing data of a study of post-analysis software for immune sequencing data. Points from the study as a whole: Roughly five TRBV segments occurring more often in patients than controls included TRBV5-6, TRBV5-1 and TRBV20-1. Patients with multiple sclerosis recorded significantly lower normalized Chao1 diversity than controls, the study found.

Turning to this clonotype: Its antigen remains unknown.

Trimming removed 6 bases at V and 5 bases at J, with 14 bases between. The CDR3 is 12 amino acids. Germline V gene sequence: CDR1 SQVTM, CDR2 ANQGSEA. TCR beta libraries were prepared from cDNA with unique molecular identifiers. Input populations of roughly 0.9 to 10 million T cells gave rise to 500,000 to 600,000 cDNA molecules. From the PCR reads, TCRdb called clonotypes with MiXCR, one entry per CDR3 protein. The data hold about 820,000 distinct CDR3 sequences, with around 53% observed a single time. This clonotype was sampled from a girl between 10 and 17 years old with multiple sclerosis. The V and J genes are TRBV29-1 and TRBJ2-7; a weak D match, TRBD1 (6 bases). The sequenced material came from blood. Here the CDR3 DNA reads TGCAGCGTGCTCACAGGGTATGACGAGCAGTACTTC. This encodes CSVLTGYDEQYF.